The entry that follows covers one T cell receptor (beta chain) sequence. V was cut by 8 bases and J by 3 bases, with 8 bases left in between. Germline CDR1 and CDR2: DFQATT and SNEGSKA (reference sequence). CDR3 length: 11 amino acids. This specimen belongs to a study of PD-1 blockade in mismatch repair-deficient tumors. Clones were read by immunoSEQ multiplex PCR, and TCRdb kept only the in-frame ones, dropping some. The sample has around 50,000 clones; roughly 80% are singletons. Here the sequenced sample was peripheral blood, taken 4 weeks after starting pembrolizumab. This receptor was identified in an adult with mismatch repair-deficient cancer. This chain joins TRBV20-1 and TRBJ2-1, with TRBD2 as a possible D gene (5 bases). CDR3 amino acids: CSMAGYNEQFF. In DNA, the CDR3 is TGCAGTATGGCGGGCTACAATGAGCAGTTCTTC.